Listed here are 18 T cell receptor beta chains from one sample, sequenced in a study of vaccination effects on CD4 cells after COVID-19. Generated by immunoSEQ multiplex PCR, the TCRdb table keeps only in-frame clones and is missing some. Of roughly 70,000 clones in the sample, over 65% were seen once. Before sequencing, viral peptide pools were used by the ViraFEST assay to expand antigen-specific CD4+ T cells. The culture ran for approximately 10 days before CD4+ T cells were isolated. Documented for the person is a PCR-confirmed SARS-CoV-2 infection occurring between March and December 2020. No antigens are known for them. This specimen consisted of CD4+ T cells from PBMCs cultured with HIV peptides, obtained before COVID-19 vaccination. Subset: HIV-1 Nef peptide pool negative control/reference culture. Receptor source: a human donor who had a prior SARS-CoV-2 infection.

V usage is TRBV12-2 and J usage is TRBJ2-1. TRBV12-2 is noted as a pseudogene. This CDR3 comprises 15 residues. The CDR3 DNA follows: TGTGCAAGTCGCTTAGGCAGGGGGGGGTACAATGAGCAGTTCTTC. The encoded protein is CASRLGRGGYNEQFF.

This clone was recorded only once. The chain joins TRBV6-5 to TRBJ1-1, with TRBD1 matching over 8 bases. The CDR3 runs to 14 residues. The trim removed 7 bases at V and 5 bases at J, leaving 9 bases unmatched. Looked up from germline, CDR1 is MNHEY and CDR2 is SVGAGI. The CDR3 loop is CASKRQGLGTEAFF. The CDR3 DNA is TGTGCCAGCAAAAGACAGGGGCTGGGGACTGAAGCTTTCTTT.

The V gene is TRBV10-2, the J gene TRBJ1-3; no definite D call. CDR1 is WSHSY, CDR2 SAAADI, per germline. CDR3 length equals 13 residues. V was cut by 0 bases and J by 7 bases, with 7 bases left in between. CDR3 sequence (DNA): TGCGCCAGCAGTGAGTCTAGAGGCAACACCATATATTTT. It translates to CASSESRGNTIYF.

This clone has only a few counts. V and J are TRBV18 and TRBJ1-3, with 9 bases that match TRBD1. Germline V gives CDR1 KGHSH, CDR2 LQKENI. This CDR3 has 18 residues. Losses at the gene ends were 3 bases for V and 5 bases for J; bases not matched to a gene: 14. CDR3 amino acids: CASSPITVRGQGRNTIYF. The DNA of the CDR3 is TGTGCCAGCTCACCTATAACCGTTCGGGGACAGGGTCGAAACACCATATATTTT. Drawing the rest from reference TRBV18 and TRBJ1-3, the complete variable domain is NAGVMQNPRHLVRRRGQEARLRCSPMKGHSHVYWYRQLPEEGLKFMVYLQKENIIDESGMPKERFSAEFPKEGPSILRIQQVVRGDSAAYFCASSPITVRGQGRNTIYFGEGSWLTVV.

This chain links TRBV6-4 with TRBJ2-7; the D call may be TRBD1 or TRBD2 (6 bases each). CDR3 length: 17 amino acids. V lost 6 bases to trimming and J lost 3 bases, with 24 bases between them. Looked up from germline, CDR1 is MRHNA and CDR2 is SNTAGT. CDR3 residues: CASRTGNLGGLNYEQYF. The CDR3 nucleotides are TGTGCCAGCAGGACCGGGAACCTCGGGGGCTTGAACTACGAGCAGTACTTC.

The chain is built from TRBV25-1 and TRBJ2-2; D remains unclear. V was shortened by 3 bases and J by 4 bases, with 15 bases between the two germline ends. The CDR3 is 16 amino acids. The germline CDR1 and CDR2 sequences are MGHDK and SYGVNS. CDR3 DNA: TGTGCCAGCAGTGACCCTAACAGAGCGCCCACCGGGGAGCTGTTTTTT. Amino acids: CASSDPNRAPTGELFF. Full variable domain (missing parts from reference TRBV25-1 and TRBJ2-2): EADIYQTPRYLVIGTGKKITLECSQTMGHDKMYWYQQDPGMELHLIHYSYGVNSTEKGDLSSESTVSRIRTEHFPLTLESARPSHTSQYLCASSDPNRAPTGELFFGEGSRLTVL.

The chain carries TRBV6-5 and TRBJ1-1; D is uncertain. CDR1 is MNHEY and CDR2 is SVGAGI in the germline V gene. The germline V and J ends were trimmed by 1 base and 5 bases, with 8 bases remaining between them. The CDR3 is 13 residues long. The CDR3 loop reads CASSYFPVTEAFF. In nucleotides, the CDR3 is TGTGCCAGCAGTTACTTCCCGGTTACTGAAGCTTTCTTT.

The J gene is TRBJ1-6, the V gene TRBV4-3; D call uncertain. Trimming took 0 bases from V and 0 from J, leaving 6 bases between them. Germline assignment: CDR1 LGHNA and CDR2 YSLEER. The CDR3 spans 16 residues. The CDR3 DNA is TGCGCCAGCAGCCAAGACATGAGCTCCTATAATTCACCCCTCCACTTT. This translates into CASSQDMSSYNSPLHF.

The chain has TRBV11-3 and TRBJ2-7; TRBD1 matches 10 bases. The CDR3 is 16 amino acids. Germline V gives CDR1 SGHNT, CDR2 YENEEA. Germline trimming cut 1 base from V and 7 bases from J; bases unmatched to any gene: 10. The CDR3 reads CASSLGGDRGRFEQYF. The CDR3 bases are TGTGCCAGCAGCTTAGGGGGCGACAGGGGGCGTTTTGAGCAGTACTTC.

The chain joins TRBV7-2 to TRBJ1-2, with D perhaps TRBD1 (6 bases). V was pared by 5 bases and J by 2 bases, with 9 bases between. This CDR3 contains 13 residues. Germline V gene lookup returns CDR1 SGHTA and CDR2 FQGNSA. The DNA of the CDR3 is TGTGCCAGCAGCGGGACACCCAACTATGGCTACACCTTC. Its protein product is CASSGTPNYGYTF.

This clone was detected only a few times. V and J are TRBV4-2 and TRBJ2-3; 11 bases match TRBD2. CDR3 length: 16 amino acids. The ends lost 1 base at V and 1 base at J; junction bases unmatched: 1. The germline V gene has CDR1 LGHNA and CDR2 YNFKEQ. In nucleotides, the CDR3 is TGTGCCAGCAGCCAAGGGGGACTAGCGGGCACAGATACGCAGTATTTT. This codes for CASSQGGLAGTDTQYF.

V and J are TRBV30 and TRBJ2-3; 10 bases agree with TRBD2. V dropped 3 bases and J dropped 6; count of bases not matched to a gene: 3. The CDR3 spans 13 residues. Germline CDR1 reads GTSNPN; CDR2 reads SVGIG (reference sequence). CDR3 nucleotides: TGTGCCTGGAGAACTAGCGGGATTGATACGCAGTATTTT. Translating it yields CAWRTSGIDTQYF. Full variable domain (rest looked up from reference TRBV30 and TRBJ2-3): SQTIHQWPATLVQPVGSPLSLECTVEGTSNPNLYWYRQAAGRGLQLLFYSVGIGQISSEVPQNLSASRPQDRQFILSSKKLLLSDSGFYLCAWRTSGIDTQYFGPGTRLTVL.

In its sample, this clone was seen a few times. The chain employs TRBV5-1 and TRBJ2-7; perhaps TRBD2 as D (5 bases). V lost 0 bases, J lost 3 bases, and 10 bases lay in between. CDR3 length: 14 amino acids. The V gene's germline CDR1 is SGHRS and CDR2 YFSETQ. CDR3 loop: CASSLEGSYYEQYF. The CDR3 bases are TGCGCCAGCAGCTTGGAAGGGAGTTACTACGAGCAGTACTTC.

This clone appeared a few times. The CDR3 loop is CASSLDGGDYGYTF. CDR3 nucleotides: TGCGCCAGCAGCTTGGATGGGGGTGACTATGGCTACACCTTC. The V and J genes are TRBV5-1 and TRBJ1-2; a possible D gene is TRBD1 (5 bases). CDR3 length: 14 residues. Germline assignment: CDR1 SGHRS and CDR2 YFSETQ. V shed 0 bases and J shed 3 bases, with 9 bases lying between them.

The chain uses TRBV7-2 and TRBJ1-1; TRBD1 is a possible D gene (6 bases). Between the trimmed V and J ends, which lost 3 bases and 2 bases, there was a span of 13 bases. Germline V gene data show CDR1 as SGHTA and CDR2 as FQGNSA. CDR3 length: 15 amino acids. The CDR3 protein is CASSFFAGGNTEAFF. The CDR3, as DNA: TGTGCCAGCAGCTTTTTCGCGGGGGGCAACACTGAAGCTTTCTTT. The whole variable domain, filled in from reference TRBV7-2 and TRBJ1-1, reads GAGVSQSPSNKVTEKGKDVELRCDPISGHTALYWYRQSLGQGLEFLIYFQGNSAPDKSGLPSDRFSAERTGGSVSTLTIQRTQQEDSAVYLCASSFFAGGNTEAFFGQGTRLTVV.

V gene TRBV7-2 combines with J gene TRBJ2-7; D is unresolved. This CDR3 comprises 14 residues. Germline CDR1 SGHTA, CDR2 FQGNSA. V dropped 1 base and J dropped 0 bases, with 7 bases sitting between them. DNA of the CDR3: TGTGCCAGCAGCTTAGGGCCGCGCTCCTACGAGCAGTACTTC. Its translation: CASSLGPRSYEQYF.

The chain links TRBV5-8 to TRBJ1-2, with 8 bases fitting TRBD1. Germline lookup yields CDR1 SGHTS and CDR2 YDEGEE. V lost 1 base and J lost 7; bases outside the gene matches: 9. The CDR3 runs 15 residues. The CDR3 region is CASSLRATGGGGYTF. Written as DNA, the CDR3 is TGTGCCAGCAGCTTGAGAGCTACAGGGGGAGGTGGCTACACCTTC. Complete variable domain (other parts from reference TRBV5-8 and TRBJ1-2): EAGVTQSPTHLIKTRGQQATLRCSPISGHTSVYWYQQALGLGLQFLLWYDEGEERNRGNFPPRFSGRQFPNYSSELNVNALELEDSALYLCASSLRATGGGGYTFGSGTRLTVV.

The V gene is TRBV3-1 (or the pseudogene TRBV3-2), the J gene TRBJ2-7, with 10 bases fitting TRBD1. There are 14 residues in the CDR3. V trimming: 5 bases; J trimming: 5 bases; junction bases outside the gene matches: 6. CDR1 and CDR2 (germline): LGHDT, YNNKEL (reference sequence). The CDR3 DNA reads as TGTGCCAGCAGCGAAACGGGACAGGGGAACGAGCAGTACTTC. It codes for CASSETGQGNEQYF.